This T cell receptor beta chain was captured by sequencing in a study of blood T cell repertoires in COVID-19. The ends lost 4 bases at V and 7 bases at J; junction bases unmatched: 15. From germline, CDR1 is GTSNPN and CDR2 SVGIG (reference sequence). The CDR3 loop spans 15 amino acids. Assay: immunoSEQ multiplex PCR; the TCRdb copy retains only in-frame clones and omits some. Of some 240,000 clones in the sample, around three quarters are singletons; the top ten hold 7.2%. The chain employs TRBV30 and TRBJ1-2, with 7 bases aligning to TRBD1. The receptor was isolated from a woman in her 70s with acute or convalescent COVID-19. The sample consisted of peripheral blood. CDR3 nucleotide sequence: TGTGCCTGGATTGTTAGCTCGCGATACAGGGGTGGCTACACCTTC. Translating gives CAWIVSSRYRGGYTF.